These T cell receptor beta chains were read from a single sample in a study of shared clonotypes between healthy human individuals. Sequenced by immunoSEQ multiplex PCR; TCRdb stores in-frame clones only, minus some. Of around 2.5 million clones detected, 93% appear once; the ten largest clones hold about 0.39%. Material: naive CD4+ T cells from PBMCs. The receptors come from a man aged 18 to 30 in good health. Some clones in this sample may be carry-over from other donors' samples. Both conserved end residues are part of each CDR3. The D gene is left open where the match is weak. A clone size is listed for some rows: how often the clone was seen (once, few, many), or a class if it is expanded.

TRBV7-9,TRBJ2-1,TRBD2,NA,CASSVGTSGRAGNEQFF,TGTGCCAGCAGCGTTGGGACTAGCGGGAGGGCCGGCAATGAGCAGTTCTTC
TRBV5-6,TRBJ1-6,NA,NA,CASSFGRGYNSPLHF,TGTGCCAGCAGCTTTGGCAGGGGTTATAATTCACCCCTCCACTTT
TRBV29-1,TRBJ2-5,NA,once,CSVERDSQRGTQYF,TGCAGCGTTGAACGGGACAGCCAGCGGGGGACCCAGTACTTC
TRBV19,TRBJ2-2,NA,NA,CASSIDGARFGELFF,TGTGCCAGTAGTATAGACGGAGCCAGGTTCGGGGAGCTGTTTTTT
TRBV30,TRBJ1-2,NA,NA,CAWNGQPPEVYTF,TGTGCCTGGAATGGACAGCCCCCTGAGGTCTACACCTTC
TRBV7-8,TRBJ2-1,TRBD2,NA,CASRRGVHNEQFF,TGTGCCAGCAGGCGGGGGGTTCACAATGAGCAGTTCTTC
TRBV7-8,TRBJ2-7,NA,NA,CASTSLSSYEQYF,TGTGCCAGCACTAGCCTTAGCTCCTACGAGCAGTACTTC
TRBV9,TRBJ1-1,NA,NA,CASSVVWGDTEAFF,TGTGCCAGCAGCGTAGTATGGGGGGACACTGAAGCTTTCTTT
TRBV7-6,TRBJ2-4,NA,NA,CASSLGGSRGLAKNIQYF,TGTGCCAGCAGCTTAGGCGGTTCCCGGGGATTAGCCAAAAACATTCAGTACTTC
TRBV9,TRBJ1-2,NA,NA,CASSAQGYGYTF,TGTGCCAGCAGCGCACAGGGCTATGGCTACACCTTC
TRBV2,TRBJ2-1,NA,NA,CASSEGGGEANYNEQFF,TGTGCCAGCAGCGAAGGCGGCGGGGAGGCCAACTACAATGAGCAGTTCTTC
TRBV29-1,TRBJ1-5,TRBD1,NA,CSVSQGNQPQHF,TGCAGCGTCTCACAGGGGAATCAGCCCCAGCATTTT
TRBV6-6,TRBJ2-5,NA,NA,CASSSIFRGRKTQYF,TGTGCCAGCAGTTCGATCTTCAGGGGGAGGAAGACCCAGTACTTC
TRBV4-3,TRBJ2-6,NA,NA,CASMRDSGANVLTF,TGCGCCAGCATGAGGGACTCTGGGGCCAACGTCCTGACTTTC
TRBV28,TRBJ2-1,NA,NA,CASSLLPGDYNEQFF,TGTGCCAGCAGTTTATTACCAGGGGACTACAATGAGCAGTTCTTC
TRBV28,TRBJ2-7,TRBD1,once,CASSLPGGGEQYF,TGTGCCAGCAGTTTACCAGGGGGCGGCGAGCAGTACTTC
TRBV19,TRBJ2-1,TRBD1,NA,CASSISGTGSHEQFF,TGTGCCAGTAGTATTTCAGGGACAGGGAGCCATGAGCAGTTCTTC
TRBV6-5,TRBJ2-7,NA,NA,CASSLTPVYEQYF,TGTGCCAGCAGTCTGACACCCGTCTACGAGCAGTACTTC
TRBV18,TRBJ2-3,TRBD1,NA,CASSQDREVTDTQYF,TGTGCCAGCTCTCAAGACAGGGAAGTCACAGATACGCAGTATTTT
TRBV9,TRBJ2-6,TRBD1,NA,CASSSRGQEANVLTF,TGTGCCAGCAGCTCCCGTGGACAGGAGGCCAACGTCCTGACTTTC
TRBV5-1,TRBJ1-2,NA,NA,CASSLLGQDGYTF,TGCGCCAGCAGCTTGCTTGGTCAGGATGGCTACACCTTC
TRBV2,TRBJ2-7,NA,few,CASRGGVWDEQYF,TGTGCCAGCAGAGGAGGTGTATGGGACGAGCAGTACTTC
TRBV6-5,TRBJ2-7,TRBD1,NA,CASRGSGGTYEQYF,TGTGCCAGCAGAGGGTCAGGGGGTACCTACGAGCAGTACTTC
TRBV7-3,TRBJ2-5,TRBD1,NA,CASSPGQGVSETQYF,TGTGCCAGCAGCCCCGGGCAGGGGGTTTCAGAGACCCAGTACTTC
TRBV30,TRBJ2-1,TRBD1,NA,CAWSSDRSSYNEQFF,TGTGCCTGGAGTTCGGACAGGAGCTCCTACAATGAGCAGTTCTTC
TRBV28,TRBJ2-2,NA,NA,CASSPLTTGELFF,TGTGCCAGCAGCCCCCTCACCACCGGGGAGCTGTTTTTT
TRBV6-5,TRBJ2-7,NA,NA,CASSPWGQGYEQYF,TGTGCCAGCAGTCCGTGGGGACAAGGCTACGAGCAGTACTTC
TRBV6-5,TRBJ2-7,NA,NA,CASSYRLASSYEQYF,TGTGCCAGCAGTTATCGGCTAGCCAGCTCCTACGAGCAGTACTTC
TRBV11-2,TRBJ2-3,NA,NA,CASSFVAASTGTQYF,TGTGCCAGCAGCTTTGTTGCGGCGTCAACCGGAACGCAGTATTTT
TRBV9,TRBJ2-7,TRBD1,NA,CASSPDRRSPYEQYF,TGTGCCAGCAGCCCGGACAGGCGTTCGCCCTACGAGCAGTACTTC
TRBV2,TRBJ1-2,NA,NA,CASRVWGVLSGYTF,TGTGCCAGCAGGGTCTGGGGGGTCCTCAGTGGCTACACCTTC
TRBV28,TRBJ1-1,TRBD1,NA,CASSLWTGVNTEAFF,TGTGCCAGCAGCCTATGGACAGGAGTGAACACTGAAGCTTTCTTT
TRBV19,TRBJ1-1,NA,NA,CASSIGTFMNTEAFF,TGTGCCAGTAGTATTGGGACTTTCATGAACACTGAAGCTTTCTTT